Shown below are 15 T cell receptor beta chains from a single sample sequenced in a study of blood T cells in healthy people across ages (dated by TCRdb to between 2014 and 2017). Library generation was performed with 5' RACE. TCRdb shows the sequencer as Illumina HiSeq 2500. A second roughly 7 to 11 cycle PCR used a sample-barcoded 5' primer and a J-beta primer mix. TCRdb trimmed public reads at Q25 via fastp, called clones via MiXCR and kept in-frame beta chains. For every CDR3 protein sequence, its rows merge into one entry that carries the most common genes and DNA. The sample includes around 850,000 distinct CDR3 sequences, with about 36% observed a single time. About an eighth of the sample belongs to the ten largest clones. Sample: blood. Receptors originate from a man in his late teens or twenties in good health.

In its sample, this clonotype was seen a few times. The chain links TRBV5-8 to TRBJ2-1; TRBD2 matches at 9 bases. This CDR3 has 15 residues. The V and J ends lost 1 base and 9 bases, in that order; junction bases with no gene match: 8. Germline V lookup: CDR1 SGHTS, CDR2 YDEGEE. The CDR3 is CASSLRSGGRGEQFF. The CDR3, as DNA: TGTGCCAGCAGCTTGCGCAGCGGGGGGAGGGGTGAGCAGTTCTTC.

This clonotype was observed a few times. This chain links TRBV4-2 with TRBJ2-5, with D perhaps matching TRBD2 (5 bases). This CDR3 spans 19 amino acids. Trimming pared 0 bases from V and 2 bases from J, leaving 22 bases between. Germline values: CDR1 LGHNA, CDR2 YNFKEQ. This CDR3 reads CASSQDISGDPLGQETQYF. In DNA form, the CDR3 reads TGTGCCAGCAGCCAAGATATAAGCGGTGACCCCTTGGGGCAAGAGACCCAGTACTTC.

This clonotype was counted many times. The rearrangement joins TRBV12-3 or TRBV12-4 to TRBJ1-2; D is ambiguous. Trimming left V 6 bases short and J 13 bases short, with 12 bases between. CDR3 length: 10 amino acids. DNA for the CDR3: TGTGCCAGCAGCCCGGTTTTCCCCACCTTC. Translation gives CASSPVFPTF.

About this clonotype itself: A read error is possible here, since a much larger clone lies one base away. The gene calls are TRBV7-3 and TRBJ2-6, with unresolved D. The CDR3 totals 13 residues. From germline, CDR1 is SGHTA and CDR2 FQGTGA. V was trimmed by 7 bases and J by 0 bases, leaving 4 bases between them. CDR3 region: CASKDSGANVLTF. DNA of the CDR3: TGTGCCAGCAAGGACTCTGGGGCCAACGTCCTGACTTTC.

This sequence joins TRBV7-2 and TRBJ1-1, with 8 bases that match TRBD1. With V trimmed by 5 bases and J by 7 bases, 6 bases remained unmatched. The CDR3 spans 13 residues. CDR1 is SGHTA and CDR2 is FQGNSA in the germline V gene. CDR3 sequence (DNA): TGTGCCAGCAGCAGACAGGGGTCGGGTGAAGCTTTCTTT. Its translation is CASSRQGSGEAFF.

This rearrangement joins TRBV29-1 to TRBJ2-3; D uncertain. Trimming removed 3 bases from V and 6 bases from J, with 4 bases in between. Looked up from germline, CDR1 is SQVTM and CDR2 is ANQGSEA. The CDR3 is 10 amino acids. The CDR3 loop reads CSVDGDTQYF. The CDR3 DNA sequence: TGCAGCGTTGACGGCGATACGCAGTATTTT.

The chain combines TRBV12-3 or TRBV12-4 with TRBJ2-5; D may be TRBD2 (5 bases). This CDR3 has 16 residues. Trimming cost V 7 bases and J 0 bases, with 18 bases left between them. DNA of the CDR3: TGTGCCAGCACCCCCACCGGGGTCAGGTACCAAGAGACCCAGTACTTC. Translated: CASTPTGVRYQETQYF.

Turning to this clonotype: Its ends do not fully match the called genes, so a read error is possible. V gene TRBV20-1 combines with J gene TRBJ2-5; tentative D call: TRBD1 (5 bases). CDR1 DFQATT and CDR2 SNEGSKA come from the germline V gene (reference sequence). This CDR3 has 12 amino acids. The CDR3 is CGASGQGETQYF. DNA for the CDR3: TGCGGTGCTAGTGGTCAGGGAGAGACCCAGTACTTC.

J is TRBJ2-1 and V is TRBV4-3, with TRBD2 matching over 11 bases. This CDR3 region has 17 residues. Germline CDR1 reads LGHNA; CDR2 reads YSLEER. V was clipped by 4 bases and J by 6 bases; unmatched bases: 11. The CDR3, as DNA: TGCGCCAGCAGCCGTCTCCTTAGCGGGGGGGCAGGCAATGAGCAGTTCTTC. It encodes CASSRLLSGGAGNEQFF.

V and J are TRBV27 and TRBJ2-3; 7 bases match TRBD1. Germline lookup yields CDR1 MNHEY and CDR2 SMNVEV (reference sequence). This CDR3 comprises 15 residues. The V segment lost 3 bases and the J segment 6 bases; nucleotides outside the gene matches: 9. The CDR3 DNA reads TGTGCCAGCAGTTTCGATACAGGGGATTTGGATACGCAGTATTTT. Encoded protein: CASSFDTGDLDTQYF.

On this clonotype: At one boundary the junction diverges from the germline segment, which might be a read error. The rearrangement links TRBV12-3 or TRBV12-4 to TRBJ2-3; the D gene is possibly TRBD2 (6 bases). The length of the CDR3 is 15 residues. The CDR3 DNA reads TGTGCCAGCAGTTTCGGGGGAATGTTAGCAGATGCGCAGTATTTT. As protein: CASSFGGMLADAQYF.

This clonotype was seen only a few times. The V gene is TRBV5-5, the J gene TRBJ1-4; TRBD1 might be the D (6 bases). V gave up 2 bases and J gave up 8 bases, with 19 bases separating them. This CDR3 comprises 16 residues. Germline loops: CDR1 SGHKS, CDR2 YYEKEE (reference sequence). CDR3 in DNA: TGTGCCAGCAGCTTTAAGCCGCACAGGGTAACGGAAAAACTGTTTTTT. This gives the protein CASSFKPHRVTEKLFF.

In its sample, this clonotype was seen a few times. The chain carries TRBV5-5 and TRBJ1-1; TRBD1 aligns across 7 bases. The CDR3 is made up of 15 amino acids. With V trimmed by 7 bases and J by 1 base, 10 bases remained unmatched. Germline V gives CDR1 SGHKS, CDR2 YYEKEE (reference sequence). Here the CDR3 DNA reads TGTGCCAGCGGCTGGGAACAGGGGAAGAACACTGAAGCTTTCTTT. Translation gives CASGWEQGKNTEAFF. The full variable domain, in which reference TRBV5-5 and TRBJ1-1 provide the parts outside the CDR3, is DAGVTQSPTHLIKTRGQQVTLRCSPISGHKSVSWYQQVLGQGPQFIFQYYEKEERGRGNFPDRFSARQFPNYSSELNVNALLLGDSALYLCASGWEQGKNTEAFFGQGTRLTVV.

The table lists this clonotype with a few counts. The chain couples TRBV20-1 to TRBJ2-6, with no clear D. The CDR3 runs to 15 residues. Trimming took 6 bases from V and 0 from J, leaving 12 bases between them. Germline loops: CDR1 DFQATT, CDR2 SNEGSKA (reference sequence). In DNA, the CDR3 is TGCAGTGCCACAAAAGGAATCTCTGGGGCCAACGTCCTGACTTTC. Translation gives CSATKGISGANVLTF.

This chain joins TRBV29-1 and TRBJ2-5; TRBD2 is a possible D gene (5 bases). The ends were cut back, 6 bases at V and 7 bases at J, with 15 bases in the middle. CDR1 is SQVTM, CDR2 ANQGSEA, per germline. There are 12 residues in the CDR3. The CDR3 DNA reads TGCAGCGTCGGAGGCCTAGAAGCGACCCAGTACTTC. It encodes CSVGGLEATQYF.